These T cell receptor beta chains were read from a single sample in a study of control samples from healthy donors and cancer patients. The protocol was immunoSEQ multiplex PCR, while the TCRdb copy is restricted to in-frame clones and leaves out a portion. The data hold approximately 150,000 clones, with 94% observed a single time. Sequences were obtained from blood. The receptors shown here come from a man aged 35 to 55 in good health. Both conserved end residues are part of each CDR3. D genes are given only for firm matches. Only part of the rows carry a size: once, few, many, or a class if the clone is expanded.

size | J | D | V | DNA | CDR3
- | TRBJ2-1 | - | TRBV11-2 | TGTGCCAGCAGCTTAAGCCACAGAAACAATGAGCAGTTCTTC | CASSLSHRNNEQFF
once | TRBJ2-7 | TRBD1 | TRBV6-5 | TGTGCCAGCAGGGCCACAGGGGGCTATGCCTCCGAGCAGTACTTC | CASRATGGYASEQYF
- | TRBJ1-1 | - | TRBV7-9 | TGTGCCAGCAGCTTTATGAATATGAACACTGAAGCTTTCTTT | CASSFMNMNTEAFF
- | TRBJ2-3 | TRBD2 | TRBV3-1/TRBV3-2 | TGTGCCAGCAGCCAAGATCGAAGCGGGGGGGCTCCTGCAGATACGCAGTATTTT | CASSQDRSGGAPADTQYF
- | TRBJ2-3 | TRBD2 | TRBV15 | TGTGCCACCAGCAGAGGGCGGGGGGGCACAGATACGCAGTATTTT | CATSRGRGGTDTQYF
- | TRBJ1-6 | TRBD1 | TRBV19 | TGTGCCAGTAGGCGGCAGGGGGCCTCACCCCTCCACTTT | CASRRQGASPLHF
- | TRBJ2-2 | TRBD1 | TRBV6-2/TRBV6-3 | TGTGCCAGCAGTAGGCCGGGACAGGGGGCCGGGGAGCTGTTTTTT | CASSRPGQGAGELFF
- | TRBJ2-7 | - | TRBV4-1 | TGCGCCAGCAGCCAAGTTGTCAGTACCTCCTACGAGCAGTACTTC | CASSQVVSTSYEQYF
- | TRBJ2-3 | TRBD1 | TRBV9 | TGTGCCAGCAGCGTAGTGGGCGGGACAGGGAAGCAGTATTTT | CASSVVGGTGKQYF
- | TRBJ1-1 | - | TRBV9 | TGTGCCAGCAGTGAGACGAACACTGAAGCTTTCTTT | CASSETNTEAFF
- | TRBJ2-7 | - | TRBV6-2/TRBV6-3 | TGTGCCAGCAGTTACAGGGGTAACTCCTACGAGCAGTACTTC | CASSYRGNSYEQYF
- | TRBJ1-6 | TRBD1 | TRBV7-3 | TGTGCCAGCAGCTTCGGTTCAGGGGGGTCACCCCTCCACTTT | CASSFGSGGSPLHF
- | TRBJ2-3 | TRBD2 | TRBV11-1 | TGTGCCAGCAGCCGGACTAGCGGGCTGTACACAGATACGCAGTATTTT | CASSRTSGLYTDTQYF
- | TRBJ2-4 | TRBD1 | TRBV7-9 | TGTGCCAGCAGCCGGGACAGGGCAAGCAAAAACATTCAGTACTTC | CASSRDRASKNIQYF
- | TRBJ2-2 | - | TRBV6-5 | TGTGCCAGCAGTTCACCTCCTGGGGAGCTGTTTTTT | CASSSPPGELFF
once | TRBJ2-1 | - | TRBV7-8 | TGTGCCAGCAGCTTGGCCCAACTCTGGTTCTTC | CASSLAQLWFF
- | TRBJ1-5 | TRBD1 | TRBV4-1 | TGCGCCAGCAGCCAGTTACAGGGGGGAAATCAGCCCCAGCATTTT | CASSQLQGGNQPQHF
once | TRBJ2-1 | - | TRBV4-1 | TGCGCCAGCAGCTCGACCGTCACCTACAATGAGCAGTTCTTC | CASSSTVTYNEQFF
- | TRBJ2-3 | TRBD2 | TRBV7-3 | TGTGCCAGCAGCTCCGGGACTAGCGGGAGCTATACGCAGTATTTT | CASSSGTSGSYTQYF
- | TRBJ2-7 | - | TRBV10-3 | TGTGCCATCAGCGGGACAGGTCAGGGAGGGGGCGAGCAGTACTTC | CAISGTGQGGGEQYF
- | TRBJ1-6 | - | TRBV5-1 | TGCGCCAGCAGCTTGGGGCAGGATGCTAATTCACCCCTCCACTTT | CASSLGQDANSPLHF
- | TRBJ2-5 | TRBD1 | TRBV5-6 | TGTGCCAGCAGCTCCCTGGGACAGGGAACTCAAGAGACCCAGTACTTC | CASSSLGQGTQETQYF
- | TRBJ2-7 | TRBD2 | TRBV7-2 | TGTGCCAGCAGCTTAGCGAGGGCGGGGGGGCCTTACGAGCAGTACTTC | CASSLARAGGPYEQYF
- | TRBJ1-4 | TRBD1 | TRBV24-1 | TGTGCCACCAGTGCGGGACAGGGAAATGAAAAACTGTTTTTT | CATSAGQGNEKLFF
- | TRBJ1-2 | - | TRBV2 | TGTGCCAGCAGAGGGCCACCGGAGTATGGCTACACCTTC | CASRGPPEYGYTF
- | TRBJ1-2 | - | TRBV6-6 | TGTGCCAGCAGTTTAAGGGCCGGGGGATCGAATGGCTACACCTTC | CASSLRAGGSNGYTF
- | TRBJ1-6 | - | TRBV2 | TGTGCCAGCCTGGAGCAGGGAAATTCACCCCTCCACTTT | CASLEQGNSPLHF